Below, 6 T cell receptor beta chains from the same sample are listed, as sequenced in a study of T cells in Graves' hyperthyroidism and ophthalmopathy. Amplification targeted TCR beta CDR3 regions from RNA transcripts. The HTBI set primed first-round TCR CDR3 RT-PCR. TCRdb processed the multiplex PCR reads anew with MiXCR; each CDR3 protein has one entry. The sample yields approximately 320,000 distinct CDR3 sequences, roughly 17% seen once. The specimen was blood. Receptors were obtained from a man under 40 with Graves' hyperthyroidism.

This clonotype was counted ten times or more. The chain links TRBV7-8 to TRBJ2-7, with D perhaps matching TRBD1 (6 bases). CDR1 and CDR2 from the germline V gene are SGHVS and FQNEAQ. V was cut by 5 bases and J by 3 bases, with 17 bases left in between. CDR3 length: 15 residues. CDR3 nucleotides: TGTGCCAGCAGCCCCCTTTCGGGACACTTCTACGAGCAGTACTTC. Amino acid sequence: CASSPLSGHFYEQYF.

This clonotype appeared a few times. The V call is TRBV28, the J call TRBJ2-7; TRBD1 or TRBD2 may be the D gene (6 bases each). The germline gives CDR1 MDHEN, CDR2 SYDVKM. Trimming stripped 10 bases from V and 7 bases from J, with 17 bases between. This CDR3 is 12 amino acids long. CDR3 bases: TGTGCCACCCCCCGTCGGGGGCGGGAGCAGTACTTC. Residues: CATPRRGREQYF.

This clonotype appeared many times. The V call is TRBV6-1, the J call TRBJ2-3; tentatively, D is TRBD2 (6 bases). This CDR3 region has 15 residues. V lost 4 bases, J lost 2 bases, and 13 bases lay in between. Germline values: CDR1 MNHNS, CDR2 SASEGT. For the CDR3, the DNA is TGTGCCAGCAGTGCTCGCGGGGTTTTCACAGATACGCAGTATTTT. Translating it yields CASSARGVFTDTQYF.

V and J are TRBV4-1 and TRBJ1-2, with TRBD1 matching 9 bases. J was trimmed by 4 bases and V by 0 bases; bases with no gene match: 3. Germline CDR1 reads MGHRA; CDR2 reads YSYEKL. The CDR3 has 15 amino acids. CDR3 nucleotide sequence: TGCGCCAGCAGCCAAGATGGACAGGGGAGCTATGGCTACACCTTC. Encoded protein: CASSQDGQGSYGYTF.

This clonotype was counted only a few times. The J gene is TRBJ2-2, the V gene TRBV28; TRBD1 matches at 9 bases. There are 15 residues in the CDR3. Germline CDR1 MDHEN, CDR2 SYDVKM. The ends lost 3 bases at V and 8 bases at J; junction bases unmatched: 7. This CDR3 reads CASSLPGTGRGELFF. The CDR3 nucleotides read TGTGCCAGCAGTTTGCCCGGGACAGGGCGGGGGGAGCTGTTTTTT. Variable domain in full (rest from reference TRBV28 and TRBJ2-2): DVKVTQSSRYLVKRTGEKVFLECVQDMDHENMFWYRQDPGLGLRLIYFSYDVKMKEKGDIPEGYSVSREKKERFSLILESASTNQTSMYLCASSLPGTGRGELFFGEGSRLTVL.

The genes are TRBV11-3 and TRBJ2-1; 11 bases align to TRBD2. V shed 5 bases and J 6 bases; nucleotides not matched to a gene: 12. The CDR3 runs to 17 residues. Per the germline V gene, CDR1 is SGHNT and CDR2 is YENEEA. The CDR3 region is CASSLLTSGKSANEQFF. DNA of the CDR3: TGTGCCAGCAGCCTCCTGACTAGCGGGAAATCTGCCAATGAGCAGTTCTTC. The full variable domain, its missing parts supplied by reference TRBV11-3 and TRBJ2-1, is EAGVVQSPRYKIIEKKQPVAFWCNPISGHNTLYWYLQNLGQGPELLIRYENEEAVDDSQLPKDRFSAERLKGVDSTLKIQPAELGDSAVYLCASSLLTSGKSANEQFFGPGTRLTVL.